This TCR beta chain appears in the sequencing data of a study of blood T cell repertoires in COVID-19. For the study at large: The samples span acute and convalescent COVID-19 from the United States, Italy and Spain. Sources were T cells, B-cell-depleted T cells, or PBMCs; the material itself was cDNA or gDNA.

The CDR3 spans 14 residues. V dropped 6 bases and J dropped 1; count of bases not matched to a gene: 3. Germline loops: CDR1 MNHEY, CDR2 SVGAGI. Authors' analysis steps: Amplification of reference gene primers provided the estimated nucleated cell counts. Assay used: immunoSEQ multiplex PCR; TCRdb lists only in-frame clones, some missing. That table supplies the V and J calls and clone size; D and trimming were determined from the DNA. The sample contains about 250,000 clones, around 82% of which appear only once. The specimen was peripheral blood. The genes are TRBV6-5 and TRBJ2-3, with 8 bases lining up with TRBD1. The receptor comes from an elderly man with acute or convalescent COVID-19. The chain's CDR3 is CASSTTGGTDTQYF. CDR3 bases: TGTGCCAGCAGCACGACAGGGGGCACAGATACGCAGTATTTT.